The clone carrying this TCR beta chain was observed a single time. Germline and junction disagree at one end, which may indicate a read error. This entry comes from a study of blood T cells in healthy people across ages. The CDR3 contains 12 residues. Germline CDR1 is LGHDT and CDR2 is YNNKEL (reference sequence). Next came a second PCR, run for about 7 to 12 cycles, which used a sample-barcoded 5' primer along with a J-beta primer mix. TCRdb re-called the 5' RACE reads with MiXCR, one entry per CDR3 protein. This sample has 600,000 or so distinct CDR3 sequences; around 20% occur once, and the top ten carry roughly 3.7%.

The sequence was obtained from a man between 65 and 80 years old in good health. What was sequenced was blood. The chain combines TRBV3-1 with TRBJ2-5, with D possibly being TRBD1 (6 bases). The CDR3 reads CASSLQGSKEFF. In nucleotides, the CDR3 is TGTGCCAGCAGCCTGCAGGGGAGTAAAGAGTTCTTC.